This is a list of T cell receptor beta chains from one sample in a study of OX40 agonist ivuxolimab in advanced cancers. Clones were read by immunoSEQ multiplex PCR, and TCRdb kept only the in-frame ones, dropping some. The data show roughly 70,000 clones, with about 85% seen just once and approximately 0.68% held by the top ten. The input for sequencing was CD4+ or CD8+ T cells sorted from blood, taken in a trial of the OX40 agonist ivuxolimab. These receptors were taken from an adult with an advanced solid tumor such as melanoma, head and neck, liver or kidney cancer. The CDR3 runs from the conserved cysteine through the conserved F or W. D genes are given only for firm matches. The listing skips clone size in some rows; elsewhere it reads once, few, many or a size class.

j_call	v_call	d_call	clone_size	cdr3_nt	cdr3_aa
TRBJ1-2	TRBV7-2	.	.	TGTGCCAGCAGCTTAATATCAGCGAGGCCAGAAGGCTACACCTTC	CASSLISARPEGYTF
TRBJ2-1	TRBV7-8	.	.	TGTGCCAGCGTCCCGGACGACACCCATTTAGGGCAGTTCTTC	CASVPDDTHLGQFF
TRBJ1-1	TRBV7-9	.	few	TGTGCCAGGGAGAAAGCAAACACTGAAGCTTTCTTT	CAREKANTEAFF
TRBJ2-7	TRBV6-5	.	.	TGTGCCAGCAGTTACTCGGGACATGAGAACTACGAGCAGTACTTC	CASSYSGHENYEQYF
TRBJ2-3	TRBV7-3	.	.	TGTGCCAGCAGCCCGGACCGGGATACGCAGTATTTT	CASSPDRDTQYF
TRBJ1-2	TRBV5-4	.	.	TGTGCCAGCAGCCAAAGACTTGGTGGCTACACCTTC	CASSQRLGGYTF
TRBJ1-1	TRBV5-6	.	.	TGTGCCAGCAATTCAGGGTCCCAAGCTTTCTTT	CASNSGSQAFF
TRBJ2-2	TRBV25-1	.	.	TGTGCCAGCAGTGAAAGTTTGAACACCGGGGAGCTGTTTTTT	CASSESLNTGELFF
TRBJ1-1	TRBV4-1	.	.	TGCGCCAGCAGCCAACAACAGGGAGTAAACCTCTATGAAGCTTTCTTT	CASSQQQGVNLYEAFF
TRBJ1-1	TRBV9	.	.	TGTGCCAGCAGCCCCCGTGTTGATCCGGACACTGAAGCTTTCTTT	CASSPRVDPDTEAFF
TRBJ1-2	TRBV4-2	TRBD1	.	TGTGCCAGCAGCCAAGGACCGACAGGGGGCGCAGGAGGCTACACCTTC	CASSQGPTGGAGGYTF
TRBJ1-1	TRBV7-2	.	.	TGTGCCAGCAGCTTAGTTTTGGGTTTACTCACTGAAGCTTTCTTT	CASSLVLGLLTEAFF
TRBJ2-7	TRBV7-9	TRBD1	.	TGTGCCAGCAGCCTAGGGGGACAGGGCTACGAGCAGTACTTC	CASSLGGQGYEQYF
TRBJ2-3	TRBV7-3	TRBD2	.	TGTGCCAGCAGCTTAAGCGGGACTAGCGGGACTAGCACAGATACGCAGTATTTT	CASSLSGTSGTSTDTQYF
TRBJ1-1	TRBV5-1	.	.	TGCGCCAGCAGCTCGGATGAGGTGGGCACTGAAGCTTTCTTT	CASSSDEVGTEAFF
TRBJ1-1	TRBV7-2	.	.	TGTGCCAGCAGCTTAGTCGGGGCGGACACTGAAGCTTTCTTT	CASSLVGADTEAFF
TRBJ1-2	TRBV29-1	.	.	TGCAGCGTTGTGTCAGGGTCGGATGGCTACACCTTC	CSVVSGSDGYTF
TRBJ2-3	TRBV7-2	.	.	TGTGCCAGCAGCCTCGACCCGGGCACAGATACGCAGTATTTT	CASSLDPGTDTQYF
TRBJ2-1	TRBV19	TRBD1	.	TGTGCCAGTAGAAAAGAACCGGGACAGATGAACAATGAGCAGTTCTTC	CASRKEPGQMNNEQFF
TRBJ2-7	TRBV7-9	.	.	TGTGCCAGCAGCTACGGGACCGGAGATTACGAGCAGTACTTC	CASSYGTGDYEQYF
TRBJ1-3	TRBV13	.	.	TGTGCCAGCAGCTTAGCCCAGGGGAGCTCTGGAAACACCATATATTTT	CASSLAQGSSGNTIYF
TRBJ2-7	TRBV7-3	.	.	TGTGCCAGCAGCTTCCAAGGGACCGGAGGCTACGAGCAGTACTTC	CASSFQGTGGYEQYF
TRBJ1-3	TRBV18	.	few	TGTGCCAGCTCTCCCTCAGGATCCTCTGGAAACACCATATATTTT	CASSPSGSSGNTIYF
TRBJ1-5	TRBV6-4	TRBD1	.	TGTGCCAGCAGTGACTCAGTCAGGGGGCGTCAGCCCCAGCATTTT	CASSDSVRGRQPQHF
TRBJ1-1	TRBV7-2	.	.	TGTGCCAGCATGAGAGGGACCATGAACACTGAAGCTTTCTTT	CASMRGTMNTEAFF
TRBJ2-7	TRBV5-1	.	.	TGCGCCAGCAGCTCCGGGGGCTCCGAGCAGTACTTC	CASSSGGSEQYF
TRBJ2-3	TRBV19	TRBD2	.	TGTGCCAGTAGTTCCGGGACTAGCGGGGGGCATAGCACAGATACGCAGTATTTT	CASSSGTSGGHSTDTQYF
TRBJ1-2	TRBV6-5	.	once	TGTGCCAGCAGCCGCCGGGGTACACAGGAAAAGGGCTACACCTTC	CASSRRGTQEKGYTF
TRBJ2-5	TRBV7-3	.	.	TGTGCCAGCAGCCCAGAGTTCCAAGAGACCCAGTACTTC	CASSPEFQETQYF
TRBJ1-1	TRBV7-2	.	.	TGTGCCAGCAGTTTTTCCCGGGACACTGAAGCTTTCTTT	CASSFSRDTEAFF
TRBJ2-7	TRBV5-1	.	.	TGCGCCAGCAGCATCCAGGGTCTCTACGAGCAGTACTTC	CASSIQGLYEQYF
TRBJ2-3	TRBV2	.	.	TGTGCCAGCAGTGTGTCTTCTGTAGATACGCAGTATTTT	CASSVSSVDTQYF
TRBJ2-7	TRBV7-9	.	.	TGTGCCAGCAGCTTAGAAGGGGGCTACGAGCAGTACTTC	CASSLEGGYEQYF
TRBJ2-5	TRBV9	.	.	TGTGCCAGCAGCGTAGGAACTAGAGAGACCCAGTACTTC	CASSVGTRETQYF
TRBJ2-7	TRBV10-2	.	.	TGCGCCAGCAGTGCCTCTCCATCCTACGAGCAGTACTTC	CASSASPSYEQYF
TRBJ2-3	TRBV7-2	.	.	TGTGCCACTAAAGGGCAGCCTAGCACAGATACGCAGTATTTT	CATKGQPSTDTQYF
TRBJ2-1	TRBV7-2	TRBD1	.	TGTGCCAGCAGCTTAAACAGGGGTGGGCAGTTCTTC	CASSLNRGGQFF
TRBJ2-7	TRBV6-6	TRBD1	.	TGTGCCAGCAGTTACGGGGACAGCTCCTACGAGCAGTACTTC	CASSYGDSSYEQYF
TRBJ1-1	TRBV7-9	.	.	TGTGCCAGCAGCTTAGTATACGAGGTCGCGCGAGCTTTCTTT	CASSLVYEVARAFF
TRBJ2-3	TRBV2	.	.	TGTGCCAGCAGTGAACAGGGTTTGGACACAGATACGCAGTATTTT	CASSEQGLDTDTQYF
TRBJ2-7	TRBV7-2	.	.	TGTGCCAGCAGCCCCGCCGGGACTGGTTCCTACGAGCAGTACTTC	CASSPAGTGSYEQYF
TRBJ2-7	TRBV6-5	TRBD1	.	TGTGCCAGCAGCCGCCGGGACAGGTTTGCGGAGCAGTACTTC	CASSRRDRFAEQYF
TRBJ1-1	TRBV5-1	.	once	TGCGCCAGCAGTCACCCTGGGGCTGGGGACACTGAAGCTTTCTTT	CASSHPGAGDTEAFF
TRBJ1-2	TRBV29-1	TRBD1	.	TGCAGCGTTGACAGACAGGGCGACTATGGCTACACCTTC	CSVDRQGDYGYTF
TRBJ2-5	TRBV5-1	.	.	TGCGCCAGCAGCTCCTGGGCCTCGGAGACCCAGTACTTC	CASSSWASETQYF
TRBJ1-4	TRBV18	.	.	TGTGCCAGCTCACCATCATCCCAGGGTTGGGAAAAACTGTTTTTT	CASSPSSQGWEKLFF
TRBJ2-7	TRBV19	TRBD1	.	TGTGCCAGTAGTCAGGGACAGGTCTTGACCTACGAGCAGTACTTC	CASSQGQVLTYEQYF
TRBJ2-5	TRBV5-1	.	.	TGCGCCAGCAGCCAGGACAGCTACCAAGAGACCCAGTACTTC	CASSQDSYQETQYF
TRBJ1-2	TRBV6-1	TRBD1	.	TGTGCCAGCAGGCATGGACAGGGGCTAAACTATGGCTACACCTTC	CASRHGQGLNYGYTF
TRBJ2-4	TRBV2	.	.	TGTGCCAGCGGGGCAGAGAAAAACATTCAGTACTTC	CASGAEKNIQYF
TRBJ1-2	TRBV6-1	.	few	TGTGCCAGCAGTCAGAGGCAGTACTATGGCTACACCTTC	CASSQRQYYGYTF
TRBJ2-6	TRBV4-3	TRBD2	.	TGCGCCAGCAGCCAGGATCCCGGGACTAGAGGAGGCTCTGGGGCCAACGTCCTGACTTTC	CASSQDPGTRGGSGANVLTF
TRBJ2-1	TRBV5-8	TRBD1	.	TGTGCCAGCAGCCCGGGACAGGGTTGGTCGGACAATGAGCAGTTCTTC	CASSPGQGWSDNEQFF
TRBJ1-2	TRBV7-2	.	.	TGTGCCAGCAGCTTAGCTACTGGGGGCTATGGCTACACCTTC	CASSLATGGYGYTF
TRBJ2-3	TRBV7-2	.	.	TGTGCCAGCAGCATTAGTTTTGATACGCAGTATTTT	CASSISFDTQYF
TRBJ1-5	TRBV9	.	.	TGTGCCAGCAGCGTTTCGGGGGGTAGCAATCAGCCCCAGCATTTT	CASSVSGGSNQPQHF